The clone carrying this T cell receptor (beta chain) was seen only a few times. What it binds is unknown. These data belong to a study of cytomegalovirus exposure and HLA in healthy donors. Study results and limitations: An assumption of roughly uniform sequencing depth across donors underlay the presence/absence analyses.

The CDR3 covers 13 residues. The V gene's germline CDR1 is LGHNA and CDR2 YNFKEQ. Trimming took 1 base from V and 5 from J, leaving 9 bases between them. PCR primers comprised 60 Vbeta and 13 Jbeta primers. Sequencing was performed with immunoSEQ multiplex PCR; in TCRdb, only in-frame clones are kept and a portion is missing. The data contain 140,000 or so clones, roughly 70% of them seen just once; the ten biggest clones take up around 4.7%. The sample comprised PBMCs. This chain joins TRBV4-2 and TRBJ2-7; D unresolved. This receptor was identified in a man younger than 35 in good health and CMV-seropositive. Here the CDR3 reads CASSQGPYDEQYF. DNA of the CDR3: TGTGCCAGCAGCCAAGGGCCGTATGACGAGCAGTACTTC.